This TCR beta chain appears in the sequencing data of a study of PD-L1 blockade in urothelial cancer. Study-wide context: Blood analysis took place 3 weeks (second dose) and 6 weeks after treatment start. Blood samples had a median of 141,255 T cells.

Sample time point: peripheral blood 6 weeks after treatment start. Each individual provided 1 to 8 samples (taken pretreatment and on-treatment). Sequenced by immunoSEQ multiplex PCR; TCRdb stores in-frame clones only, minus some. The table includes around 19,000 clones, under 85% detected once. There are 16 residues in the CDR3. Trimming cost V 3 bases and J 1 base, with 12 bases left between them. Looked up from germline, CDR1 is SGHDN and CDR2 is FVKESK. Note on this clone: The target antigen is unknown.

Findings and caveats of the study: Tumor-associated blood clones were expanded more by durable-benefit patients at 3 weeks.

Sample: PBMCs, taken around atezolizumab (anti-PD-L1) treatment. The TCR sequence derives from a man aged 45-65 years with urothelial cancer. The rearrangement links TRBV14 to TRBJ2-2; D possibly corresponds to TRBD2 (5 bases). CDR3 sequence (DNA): TGTGCCAGCAGCCATCTCCTAGGACTGAACACCGGGGAGCTGTTTTTT. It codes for CASSHLLGLNTGELFF.